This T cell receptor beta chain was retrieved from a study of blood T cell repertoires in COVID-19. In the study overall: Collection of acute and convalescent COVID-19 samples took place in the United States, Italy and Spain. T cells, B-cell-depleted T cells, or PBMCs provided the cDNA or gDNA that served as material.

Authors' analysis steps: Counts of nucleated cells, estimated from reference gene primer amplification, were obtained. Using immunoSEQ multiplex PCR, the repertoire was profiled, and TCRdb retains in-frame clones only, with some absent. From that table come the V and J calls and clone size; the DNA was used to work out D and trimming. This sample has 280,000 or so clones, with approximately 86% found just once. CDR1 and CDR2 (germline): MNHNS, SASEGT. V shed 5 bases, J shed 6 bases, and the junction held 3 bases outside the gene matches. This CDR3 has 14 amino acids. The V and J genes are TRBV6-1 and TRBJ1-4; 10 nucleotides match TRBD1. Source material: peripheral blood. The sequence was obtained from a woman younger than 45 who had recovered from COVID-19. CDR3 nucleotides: TGTGCCAGCAGTCGGGACAGGGGCTATGAAAAACTGTTTTTT. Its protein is CASSRDRGYEKLFF.